Below, one T cell receptor (beta chain) is given with its context. The record originates from a study of regulatory T cells in long-lasting Graves disease. HTBI primers from iRepertoire and Arm-PCR of CDR3 regions yielded the TCR beta libraries. TCRdb reprocessed the multiplex PCR reads via MiXCR and lists one record per CDR3 protein. This sample has 350,000 to 500,000 distinct CDR3 sequences, with around a fifth found just once. Time point reported: persistent/refractory GD, antithyroid drugs over 5 years with positive TRAb. PBMC-derived RNA was used for the TCR library. V was pared by 9 bases and J by 3 bases, with 18 bases between. The CDR3 contains 14 residues. Germline CDR1 is MNHEY and CDR2 is SMNVEV (reference sequence).

The chain has TRBV27 and TRBJ2-7, with D uncertain. The starting material was peripheral blood mononuclear cells (PBMCs), obtained when the disease was refractory, from a patient treated with antithyroid drugs. This receptor was obtained from a female donor with Graves disease. CDR3 nucleotides: TGTGCCAGTGCGAACTTAAAAGTAGGCTACGAGCAGTACTTC. This encodes CASANLKVGYEQYF.